The sequence of this T cell receptor beta chain was determined in a study of cytomegalovirus exposure and HLA in healthy donors. A note on this clone: Its antigen is not known.

This CDR3 comprises 16 residues. Germline V gene data show CDR1 as LNHDA and CDR2 as SQIVND (reference sequence). V shed 3 bases and J shed 0 bases, with 9 bases lying between them. The PCR made use of 60 Vbeta and 13 Jbeta primers. Assay: immunoSEQ multiplex PCR; the TCRdb copy retains only in-frame clones and omits some. The data contain 90,000 to 120,000 clones, roughly four fifths of them singletons. Study-wide results and caveats: Exclusion as indistinguishable affected some V segments, including TRBV6-2 and TRBV6-3. For most subjects, TCR beta sequences were reported to predict HLA-A and HLA-B alleles with accuracy.

The chain carries TRBV19 and TRBJ2-6; D unresolved. The sequence was collected from a man aged 18 to 30 in good health and CMV-seronegative. The sequenced sample was PBMCs. The CDR3: CASSMERFSGANVLTF. For the CDR3, the DNA is TGTGCCAGTAGTATGGAGAGATTCTCTGGGGCCAACGTCCTGACTTTC. Drawing the rest from reference TRBV19 and TRBJ2-6, the complete variable domain is DGGITQSPKYLFRKEGQNVTLSCEQNLNHDAMYWYRQDPGQGLRLIYYSQIVNDFQKGDIAEGYSVSREKKESFPLTVTSAQKNPTAFYLCASSMERFSGANVLTFGAGSRLTVL.